These 19 T cell receptor beta chains originate from one sample sequenced in a study of T cell responses to AZD1222 COVID-19 vaccine. The repertoire was sequenced with immunoSEQ multiplex PCR; TCRdb's copy has only in-frame clones and lacks some. In the table there are about 160,000 clones, more than 80% of which are singletons. Specimen: peripheral blood, collected 28 days after the second AZD1222 dose. These receptor sequences come from an adult who received the AZD1222 COVID-19 vaccine.

The rearrangement joins TRBV6-6 to TRBJ2-7; 7 bases are a match to TRBD1. The CDR3 has 12 residues. J gave up 6 bases and V 5 bases, and 4 bases lay outside the gene matches. Germline values: CDR1 MNHNY, CDR2 SVGAGI (reference sequence). CDR3 nucleotides: TGTGCCAGCAGTAACACAGGGGTCGAGCAGTACTTC. Protein sequence: CASSNTGVEQYF.

The V call is TRBV3-1 (or the pseudogene TRBV3-2), the J call TRBJ1-5; a weak D match, TRBD1 (5 bases). Germline loops: CDR1 LGHDT, CDR2 YNNKEL (reference sequence). V lost 4 bases to trimming and J lost 6 bases, with 16 bases between them. The CDR3 totals 15 residues. CDR3 DNA sequence: TGTGCCAGCAGCCCCAGAGGGGAGAAGGGTCAGCCCCAGCATTTT. This sequence encodes CASSPRGEKGQPQHF.

J is TRBJ1-2 and V is TRBV7-6; 10 bases match TRBD1. The CDR3 has 15 residues. The germline gives CDR1 SGHVS, CDR2 FNYEAQ. The ends lost 5 bases at V and 5 bases at J; junction bases unmatched: 8. The CDR3 nucleotides are TGTGCCAGCAGCCCTAGCAGGGACAGGGGTTATGGCTACACCTTC. It codes for CASSPSRDRGYGYTF.

The chain uses TRBV9 and TRBJ1-4; 12 bases align to TRBD1. This CDR3 has 15 amino acids. From germline, CDR1 is SGDLS and CDR2 YYNGEE. Trimming took 2 bases from V and 7 from J; bases not matched to a gene: 3. This CDR3 reads CASSVGTGGGEKLFF. CDR3 in DNA: TGTGCCAGCAGCGTCGGGACAGGGGGCGGTGAAAAACTGTTTTTT.

The chain combines TRBV29-1 with TRBJ1-3, with D tentatively TRBD1 (5 bases). V lost 7 bases to trimming and J lost 0 bases, with 10 bases between them. Germline V lookup: CDR1 SQVTM, CDR2 ANQGSEA. The CDR3 is made up of 13 amino acids. DNA for the CDR3: TGCAGCGCCACAGGTCTCTCTGGAAACACCATATATTTT. This encodes CSATGLSGNTIYF. Complete variable domain (other parts from reference TRBV29-1 and TRBJ1-3): SAVISQKPSRDICQRGTSLTIQCQVDSQVTMMFWYRQQPGQSLTLIATANQGSEATYESGFVIDKFPISRPNLTFSTLTVSNMSPEDSSIYLCSATGLSGNTIYFGEGSWLTVV.

This clone was detected once. This rearrangement joins TRBV6-5 to TRBJ2-3; D not resolved. The V gene lost 8 bases and the J gene lost 0 bases, with 6 bases spanning the gap. Per germline, CDR1 MNHEY and CDR2 SVGAGI. This CDR3 has 12 amino acids. CDR3 protein: CASRSSTDTQYF. CDR3 nucleotides: TGTGCCAGCCGTAGTAGCACAGATACGCAGTATTTT.

The genes are TRBV27 and TRBJ2-5, with 11 positions matching TRBD2. Germline trimming cut 4 bases from V and 7 bases from J; bases unmatched to any gene: 8. The CDR3 is 15 residues long. In germline, CDR1 is MNHEY, CDR2 SMNVEV (reference sequence). In nucleotides, the CDR3 is TGTGCCAGCAGTTCCCCGACTAGCGGGGCGGCGACCCAGTACTTC. This codes for CASSSPTSGAATQYF.

This chain connects TRBV29-1 to TRBJ2-7; D unclear. Deletions cut 2 bases from V and 1 base from J, with 9 bases between. Germline CDR1 and CDR2: SQVTM and ANQGSEA. The CDR3 runs 13 residues. CDR3: CSVETGRSYEQYF. As DNA, the CDR3 is TGCAGCGTTGAAACCGGTCGGTCCTACGAGCAGTACTTC.

The chain has TRBV9 and TRBJ1-1; D uncertain. The V gene lost 4 bases and the J gene lost 4 bases, with 14 bases spanning the gap. The CDR3 has 14 amino acids. CDR1 is SGDLS, CDR2 YYNGEE, per germline. CDR3 in DNA: TGTGCCAGCAGCACCGGCGGGTCGACCACTGAAGCTTTCTTT. Encoded protein: CASSTGGSTTEAFF. Full variable domain (remainder filled in from reference TRBV9 and TRBJ1-1): DSGVTQTPKHLITATGQRVTLRCSPRSGDLSVYWYQQSLDQGLQFLIQYYNGEERAKGNILERFSAQQFPDLHSELNLSSLELGDSALYFCASSTGGSTTEAFFGQGTRLTVV.

The rearrangement joins TRBV19 to TRBJ1-2; no firm D call. This CDR3 is 12 amino acids long. The germline V and J ends were trimmed by 1 base and 3 bases, with 3 bases remaining between them. Germline V gives CDR1 LNHDA, CDR2 SQIVND (reference sequence). CDR3 residues: CASSIVDYGYTF. For the CDR3, the DNA is TGTGCCAGTAGTATAGTAGACTATGGCTACACCTTC.

V gene TRBV27 combines with J gene TRBJ1-2; 10 nucleotides align to TRBD1. The junction had 10 bases not matched to a gene; V was cut back by 4 bases and J by 8 bases. Germline V lookup: CDR1 MNHEY, CDR2 SMNVEV (reference sequence). The CDR3 spans 15 residues. The CDR3, as DNA: TGTGCCAGCAGTTGGGGACAGGGGTTTATCGGGGGCTACACCTTC. Translation gives CASSWGQGFIGGYTF.

The V and J genes are TRBV15 and TRBJ2-1; unclear D gene. In germline, CDR1 is LNHNV, CDR2 YYDKDF (reference sequence). V was pared by 0 bases and J by 8 bases, with 17 bases between. The CDR3 consists of 16 residues. This CDR3 is CATSRDWGNAGDEQFF. CDR3 coding DNA: TGTGCCACCAGCAGAGATTGGGGAAACGCAGGCGATGAGCAGTTCTTC.

The chain employs TRBV5-1 and TRBJ2-3, with TRBD1 identical over 10 bases. The V segment lost 4 bases and the J segment 2 bases; nucleotides outside the gene matches: 10. Germline CDR1 and CDR2: SGHRS and YFSETQ. This CDR3 is built from 17 residues. The CDR3 nucleotides are TGCGCCAGCAGCGCACCAGGGGACAGGGGCTACACAGATACGCAGTATTTT. This sequence encodes CASSAPGDRGYTDTQYF.

The DNA of the CDR3 is TGTGCCAGCCACCGGGGGGCGCCGAGCTCCTACAATGAGCAGTTCTTC. This encodes CASHRGAPSSYNEQFF. V gene TRBV27 combines with J gene TRBJ2-1, with a possible D match to TRBD2 (7 bases). CDR3 length: 16 amino acids. Deletions cut 8 bases from V and 0 bases from J, with 17 bases between. CDR1 MNHEY and CDR2 SMNVEV come from the germline V gene (reference sequence).

The chain couples TRBV27 to TRBJ2-7; 7 bases align to TRBD2. V lost 6 bases, J lost 7 bases, and 9 bases stayed unmatched. CDR1 is MNHEY, CDR2 SMNVEV, per germline (reference sequence). This CDR3 has 13 residues. The CDR3 nucleotides are TGTGCCAGCAGCCCGGGAGGCCCGGGGGAGCAGTACTTC. It translates to CASSPGGPGEQYF.

J is TRBJ1-6 and V is TRBV27; D might be TRBD1 (5 bases). Deletions cut 3 bases from V and 5 bases from J, with 14 bases between. Germline V gives CDR1 MNHEY, CDR2 SMNVEV (reference sequence). The CDR3 sequence is 16 residues long. CDR3 DNA: TGTGCCAGCAGTTTTTCTCGACAGTACGATAATTCACCCCTCCACTTT. Encoded protein: CASSFSRQYDNSPLHF.

The V and J genes are TRBV6-9 and TRBJ2-7; 8 nucleotides line up with TRBD1. J was trimmed by 3 bases and V by 0 bases; bases with no gene match: 7. The CDR3 length is 16 residues. Germline assignment: CDR1 MNHGY and CDR2 SVAAGI. The CDR3 bases are TGTGCCAGCAGTTATTCTACAGGGGGGACATTCTACGAGCAGTACTTC. Translating it yields CASSYSTGGTFYEQYF.

This chain uses TRBV12-3 or TRBV12-4 with TRBJ1-6; no clear D gene. V was trimmed by 0 bases and J by 8 bases, leaving 5 bases between them. The length of the CDR3 is 13 residues. The CDR3 region has the DNA TGTGCCAGCAGTTTAGCGATCGATTCACCCCTCCACTTT. This sequence encodes CASSLAIDSPLHF.

This clone was observed a single time. V gene TRBV12-3 or TRBV12-4 combines with J gene TRBJ2-2; D perhaps matches TRBD1 (7 bases). The V gene lost 6 bases and the J gene lost 7 bases, with 12 bases spanning the gap. The CDR3 contains 13 residues. The CDR3 nucleotides read TGTGCCAGCAGCCAGGGGGGCGTCGGGGAGCTGTTTTTT. This codes for CASSQGGVGELFF.